This T cell receptor beta chain derives from a study of blood T cell repertoires in COVID-19. CDR3 size: 14 residues. Trimming shortened V by 5 bases and J by 2 bases, and 13 bases separated the two germline ends. Germline V gene sequence: CDR1 SEHNR, CDR2 FQNEAQ (reference sequence). Method: immunoSEQ multiplex PCR; TCRdb's copy keeps in-frame clones and lacks some. There are about 98,000 clones in the sample; roughly 85% occur only once, and about 5% lies in the top ten. The specimen was peripheral blood. The TCR sequence derives from a man aged 65 to 85 with acute or convalescent COVID-19. The rearrangement uses TRBV7-9 and TRBJ2-7, with a possible D match to TRBD2 (5 bases). The DNA for the CDR3 is TGTGCCAGCAGCGCGAACGGGGATCCCTACGAGCAGTACTTC. The encoded protein is CASSANGDPYEQYF.